The clone carrying this T cell receptor beta chain was counted once. Its antigen is as yet unknown. Assay: immunoSEQ multiplex PCR; the TCRdb copy retains only in-frame clones and omits some. The sample yields approximately 340,000 clones, roughly 70% seen once. This record belongs to a study of shared clonotypes between healthy human individuals. Regarding the study as a whole: Donor clonotype sharing was expected to depend on sequencing depth.

CDR3 length: 14 residues. J lost 3 bases, V lost 3 bases, and 5 bases had no gene match. Germline CDR1 reads WNHNN; CDR2 reads SYGVQD (reference sequence). The J gene is TRBJ2-7, the V gene TRBV10-1; 7 bases fit TRBD2. The sample comprised memory CD4+ T cells sorted from blood. Subset here: CD45RA-negative fraction. The receptor was isolated from a man younger than 45 in good health. Here the CDR3 reads CASSDAREIYEQYF. The CDR3 DNA follows: TGCGCCAGCAGTGACGCGCGGGAGATCTACGAGCAGTACTTC.